This T cell receptor beta chain was retrieved from a study of cytomegalovirus exposure and HLA in healthy donors (TCRdb year 2017). Some background on the complete study: In an earlier analysis of several hundred of the donors, 250 to 350 Gb of sequence data and about 110 million unique TCR beta sequences from about 180 million T cells were reported. Around 320 gigabases of sequencing data and 70 million to 100 million unique TCR sequences were included in an early release covering about 700 HLA-typed donors. Among the roughly 400 genotyped donors, around 79% belonged to the genetic ancestry cluster associated with self-reported Caucasian donors. The study was designed to test whether signatures of past pathogen exposure could be identified by cataloging public T cell receptors. Using immunosequencing, the study profiled T cell repertoires from 500 to 800 subjects and related those repertoires to cytomegalovirus serostatus. In addition to the first cohort of around 670 subjects, a separate validation cohort of approximately 110 different subjects was used. To predict cytomegalovirus infection status, the study combined high-throughput TCR immunosequencing, statistical association of individual TCRs with disease status, and machine learning. In a later analysis, previously published TCR beta repertoires from about 670 donors were re-analyzed and high-resolution HLA genotyping was added so that TCR occurrence patterns could be studied. Rather than drawing on any new phenotypic data, the later analysis identified candidate immune exposures from TCR beta sequences and the way those sequences occurred across donors. An earlier analysis of approximately 580 of the donors used high-throughput TCR beta sequencing to judge whether each TCR beta V gene segment behaved as functional or pseudogenic. Donor age, sex, ethnicity and CMV serostatus were compiled alongside the repertoire data. Genome-wide SNP genotypes for about 55% of the roughly 670 donors were used in a later genetic analysis, which treated that subset as a discovery cohort. All discovery cohort repertoires had been generated on a single sequencing platform. HLA typing included class I and class II loci at four-digit resolution. The number of typed donors differed by locus: about 629-640 for A, B, C, DRB1 and DQB1; roughly 510 for DQA1; 606 for DPA1; and around 470 for DPB1. Because of strong linkage in the cohort, four to six DR-DQ haplotypes were treated as single units for association and clustering. Among 300 to 500 genotyped donors of the cohort, an average of approximately 200,000 unique TCR beta nucleotide sequences was sequenced per donor, of which about 19% were non-productive. General findings and caveats noted by the study authors: According to a later analysis, TCR association rates differed among HLA loci, with DRB1 alleles showing the most associated TCRs and HLA-C alleles showing the fewest. In both the original and validation cohorts, the classifier was reported to diagnose cytomegalovirus status with high specificity and sensitivity. Roughly uniform sequencing depth across donors was assumed in presence/absence analyses, although this assumption may not hold. In this cohort, only TCR beta chains were sequenced, and detectable features were limited by the absence of alpha or paired-chain data. A cluster of highly shared sequence variants was judged likely to be a technical artifact of the sequencing pipeline. An association between a missense DCLRE1C variant and V-gene and J-gene trimming of TCR beta chains was found in a later genetic analysis and replicated in an independent cohort. Most TCR sequences were observed very rarely across donors, whereas some public TCRs were present in many individuals. In an earlier analysis of fewer than 700 of the donors, most TCR beta V segments appeared in productive rearrangements about 87% or about 30% of the time, broadly matching IMGT annotations. In the study, around 150 TCR beta chains were listed as associated with cytomegalovirus. HLA typing was unavailable for some donors at each locus, so association tests used only the typed subset. A further reported finding was that TCR beta sequences accurately predicted the HLA-A and HLA-B alleles for most subjects in the first cohort. In vitro tests confirmed that a few of the cytomegalovirus-associated TCR beta chains recognize cytomegalovirus antigens. According to a later genetic analysis, donors in an Asian-associated ancestry cluster had fewer N-insertions in productive TCRs than the roughly 660-donor mean. Roughly 17 rarely observed V segments, including chromosome 9 orphons, were excluded from the earlier analysis of almost 600 of the donors because counts were too low. Correlated functional status among segregating V segments might be attributable to linkage disequilibrium, but an unknown experimental factor could not be ruled out. Because the 87-base-pair reads could not distinguish some IMGT-functional V segments, including TRBV6-2 and TRBV6-3, those segments were excluded. In a later analysis, most CMV-associated TCR beta chains were found to appear HLA-restricted, with HLA associations seemingly driven largely by CMV exposure. According to a later analysis, parvovirus B19, influenza, CMV and Epstein-Barr virus appeared linked to several top co-occurrence clusters. In a later analysis, HLA-associated TCR beta chains showed more clonal expansion and lower generation probabilities than non-associated chains that were equally common. According to the authors, the approach could potentially be generalized to other disease states and immunological phenotypes. Strong co-occurrence of HLA alleles, especially DR and DQ, made assigning TCR associations to individual alleles difficult. At a false discovery rate of 0.05, a later analysis linked under 20,000 TCR beta sequences to specific HLA alleles. Immune exposure information for the cohort was limited to CMV serostatus.

The germline V and J ends show losses of 0 bases and 1 base respectively, and no gene match explains 0 bases of the junction. CDR1 and CDR2, per the germline V gene (reference sequence), are MNHNY and SVGAGI. From its cysteine to its phenylalanine, the CDR3 spans 16 amino acids. CDR3 DNA is the only sequence kept; it has 48 bases, read in frame from the first base. Libraries were prepared through the immunoSEQ multiplex PCR assay. For the multiplex PCR, a mixture combining 60 forward primers for TCR Vbeta segments and 13 reverse primers for TCR Jbeta segments was used. The CDR3 region of rearranged TCR beta genes was amplified from genomic DNA with a multiplex PCR assay. On the Illumina HiSeq System, the amplified TCR beta libraries were sequenced as 87-base-pair reads. Turning to the authors' computational methods: A later analysis tallied 75 million to 85 million unique TCR beta chains across the 700 or so repertoires, and roughly 11 million of those chains were shared by two or more donors. Raw reads were error-corrected and collapsed into unique sequences with a nearest-neighbor algorithm that merged closely related sequences to remove PCR and sequencing errors. CDR3 sequences were aligned to IMGT reference sequences to assign V, D and J gene segments. For a sequence to be retained, at least a six-nucleotide match to both a V gene segment and a J gene segment was required. Rearrangements were called productive when the CDR3 lacked stop codons and stayed in frame with V and J; all others were non-productive. Following IMGT convention, CDR3 was defined as the stretch from the second conserved V-encoded cysteine up to the conserved J-encoded phenylalanine. The earlier analysis of about 570 of the donors excluded any sequence lacking an unambiguous match to a single V gene segment. An earlier analysis of roughly 590 of the donors called V segments functional above 56.7% productive rearrangements and segregating when the between-donor standard deviation exceeded 5%. A statistical classification framework was built for diagnosing cytomegalovirus status from the catalog of TCR beta chain sequences. In a later analysis, TCR nucleotide sequences were compared against IMGT/GENE-DB human TR gene sequences so that V and J genes could be assigned. In a later analysis, CDR3 sequences and most-parsimonious VDJ recombination scenarios were assigned using the TCRdist pipeline. A later analysis defined each TCR beta chain by its CDR3 amino acid sequence plus V-gene family, and excluded reads lacking a unique V-gene family. A later analysis removed 592 highly shared, low-generation-probability nucleotide sequences to deal with suspected cross-contamination and a sequencing artifact. A later analysis calculated a clonal expansion index for each public chain from normalized within-repertoire ranks of inferred template counts. In a later analysis, generation probabilities were computed with a VDJ recombination model fitted to out-of-frame rearrangements, and the resulting probabilities were checked against IGoR. In a later analysis, TCR-TCR, TCR-HLA and TCR-CMV co-occurrence was scored with hypergeometric tests, and a repertoire-size bias correction was applied to TCR pairs. A later analysis estimated false discovery rates by permuting HLA or CMV assignments 20 times. In a later analysis, co-occurring TCRs were grouped using DBSCAN, with TCRdist sequence similarity added in when clustering inside HLA-allele-positive subsets. Co-occurrence clustering excluded repertoires with fewer than 30,000 or more than 120,000 public chains, plus five with anomalous nucleotide sharing. TCRdb took over this immuneACCESS table, retaining in-frame rearrangements with V and J assigned. Such tables are incomplete; in checked studies, under half of the missing clones stem from an unresolved V gene, and the remainder is unexplained. That table is the source of V, J and clone size, and D and trimming were worked out from the DNA. The sample profile shows 160,000 or so clones; around 76% of them were found once. Roughly 1% of the sample goes to the ten largest clones.

A remark on this clone: It has no known antigen specificity. Nothing much larger sits one base from this clone, and base qualities are not available.

In total, just over 650 healthy bone marrow donors made up the cohort. All cohort members were sampled while nominally healthy, although unrecorded immune exposures were likely present. The donor tested CMV seronegative and was one of the 352 seronegative cohort members. A peripheral blood sample was provided by each donor, and peripheral blood mononuclear cells were used for TCR beta sequencing. Genomic DNA was extracted from the blood cell samples with the Qiagen DNeasy Blood Extraction Kit. The rearrangement combines TRBV6-6 with TRBJ1-5; 10 central bases correspond to TRBD1. The sequenced material came from PBMCs. The receptor was isolated from a woman in her thirties or forties in good health and CMV-seronegative. At the DNA level, the sequence is TGTGCCAGCAGTTACTCGACAGGGGGCAGCAATCAGCCCCAGCATTTT. It translates to CASSYSTGGSNQPQHF.